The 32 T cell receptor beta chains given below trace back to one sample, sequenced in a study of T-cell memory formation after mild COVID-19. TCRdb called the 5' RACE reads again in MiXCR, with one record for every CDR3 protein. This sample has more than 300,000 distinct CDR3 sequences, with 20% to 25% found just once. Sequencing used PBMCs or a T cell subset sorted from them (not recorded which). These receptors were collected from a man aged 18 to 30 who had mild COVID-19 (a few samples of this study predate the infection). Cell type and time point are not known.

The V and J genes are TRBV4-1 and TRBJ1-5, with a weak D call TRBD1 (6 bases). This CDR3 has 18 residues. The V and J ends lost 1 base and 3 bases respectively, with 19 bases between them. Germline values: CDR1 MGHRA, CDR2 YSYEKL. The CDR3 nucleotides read TGCGCCAGCAGCCAAGGCAGGGTGGGGACATTCATCAATCAGCCCCAGCATTTT. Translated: CASSQGRVGTFINQPQHF.

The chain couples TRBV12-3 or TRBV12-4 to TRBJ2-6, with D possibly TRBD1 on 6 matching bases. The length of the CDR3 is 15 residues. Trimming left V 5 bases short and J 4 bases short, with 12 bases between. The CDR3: CASSTGLWGANVLTF. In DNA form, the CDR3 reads TGTGCCAGCAGTACAGGGTTGTGGGGGGCCAACGTCCTGACTTTC.

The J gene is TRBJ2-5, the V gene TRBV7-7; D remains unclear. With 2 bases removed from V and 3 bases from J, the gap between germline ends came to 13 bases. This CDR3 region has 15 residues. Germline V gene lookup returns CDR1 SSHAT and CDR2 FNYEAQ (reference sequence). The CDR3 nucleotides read TGTGCCAGCAGCTTAACGGTGTATCCCAAAGAGACCCAGTACTTC. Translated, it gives CASSLTVYPKETQYF.

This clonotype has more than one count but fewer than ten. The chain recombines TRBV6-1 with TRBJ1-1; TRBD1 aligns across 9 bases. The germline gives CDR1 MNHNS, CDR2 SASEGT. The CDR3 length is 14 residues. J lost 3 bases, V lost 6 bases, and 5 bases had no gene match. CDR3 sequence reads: CASSWTGEDTEAFF. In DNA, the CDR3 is TGTGCCAGCAGCTGGACAGGGGAGGACACTGAAGCTTTCTTT.

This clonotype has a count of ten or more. CDR3 protein: CASSLARSHAYGYTF. The CDR3 DNA is TGTGCCAGCAGCTTAGCGCGCAGCCATGCCTATGGCTACACCTTC. The chain uses TRBV7-2 and TRBJ1-2, with D unresolved. This CDR3 spans 15 amino acids. Germline V gene data show CDR1 as SGHTA and CDR2 as FQGNSA. Between the trimmed V and J ends, which lost 0 bases and 4 bases, there was a span of 12 bases.

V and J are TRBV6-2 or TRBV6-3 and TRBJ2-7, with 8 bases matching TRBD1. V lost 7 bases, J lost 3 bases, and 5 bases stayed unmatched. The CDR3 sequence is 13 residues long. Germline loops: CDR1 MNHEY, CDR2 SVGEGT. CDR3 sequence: CASKEGQVYEQYV. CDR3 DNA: TGTGCCAGCAAGGAGGGACAGGTCTACGAGCAGTACGTC.

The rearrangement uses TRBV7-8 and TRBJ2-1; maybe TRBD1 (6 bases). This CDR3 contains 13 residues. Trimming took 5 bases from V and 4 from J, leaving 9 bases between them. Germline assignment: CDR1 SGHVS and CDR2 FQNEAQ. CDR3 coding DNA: TGTGCCAGCAGCAGAAGGGGGTACAATGAGCAGTTCTTC. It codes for CASSRRGYNEQFF. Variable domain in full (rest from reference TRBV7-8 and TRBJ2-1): GAGVSQSPRYKVAKRGQDVALRCDPISGHVSLFWYQQALGQGPEFLTYFQNEAQLDKSGLPSDRFFAERPEGSVSTLKIQRTQQEDSAVYLCASSRRGYNEQFFGPGTRLTVL.

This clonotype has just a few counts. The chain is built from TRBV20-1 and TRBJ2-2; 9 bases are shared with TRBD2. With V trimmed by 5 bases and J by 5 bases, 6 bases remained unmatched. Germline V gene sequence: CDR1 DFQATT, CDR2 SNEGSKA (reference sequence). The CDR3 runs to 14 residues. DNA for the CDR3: TGCAGTGCTTTTAGCGGGGGAGGTACCGGGGAGCTGTTTTTT. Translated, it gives CSAFSGGGTGELFF.

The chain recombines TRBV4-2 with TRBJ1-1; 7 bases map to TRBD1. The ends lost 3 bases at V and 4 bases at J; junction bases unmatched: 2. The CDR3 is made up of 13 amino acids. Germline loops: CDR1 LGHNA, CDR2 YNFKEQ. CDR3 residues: CASSHTGATEAFF. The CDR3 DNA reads TGTGCCAGCAGCCATACAGGGGCCACTGAAGCTTTCTTT.

The CDR3 region is CASSYPQSYNEQFF. Written as DNA, the CDR3 is TGTGCCAGCAGTTACCCCCAGTCCTACAATGAGCAGTTCTTC. The V and J genes are TRBV12-3 or TRBV12-4 and TRBJ2-1, with D unresolved. CDR3 length: 14 residues. Trimming took off 4 bases at V and 1 base at J, with 8 bases between the two ends.

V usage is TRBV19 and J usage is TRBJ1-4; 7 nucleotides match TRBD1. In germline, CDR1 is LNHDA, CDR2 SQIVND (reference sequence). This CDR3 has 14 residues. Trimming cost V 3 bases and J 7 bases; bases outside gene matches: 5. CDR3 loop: CASSMGTAPEKLFF. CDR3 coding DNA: TGTGCCAGTAGTATGGGGACAGCTCCTGAAAAACTGTTTTTT.

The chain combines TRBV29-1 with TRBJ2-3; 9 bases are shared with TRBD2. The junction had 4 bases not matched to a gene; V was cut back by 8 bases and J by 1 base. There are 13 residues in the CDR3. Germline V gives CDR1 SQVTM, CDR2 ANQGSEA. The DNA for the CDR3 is TGCAGCCACGCGGGGGGGGGCACAGATACGCAGTATTTT. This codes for CSHAGGGTDTQYF.

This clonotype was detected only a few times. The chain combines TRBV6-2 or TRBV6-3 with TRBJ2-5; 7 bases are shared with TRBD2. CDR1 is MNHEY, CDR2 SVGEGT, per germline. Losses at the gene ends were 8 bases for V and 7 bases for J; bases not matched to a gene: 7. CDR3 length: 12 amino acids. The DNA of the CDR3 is TGTGCCAGCTCGGGCGGGGGTGCGACCCAGTACTTC. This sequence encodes CASSGGGATQYF.

The CDR3 here is CASSQDVGYEQFF. In DNA, the CDR3 is TGTGCCAGCAGCCAAGATGTCGGCTATGAGCAGTTCTTC. The chain combines TRBV4-2 with TRBJ2-1; D ambiguous. Deletions cut 0 bases from V and 8 bases from J, with 8 bases between. This CDR3 spans 13 amino acids. Germline V gene lookup returns CDR1 LGHNA and CDR2 YNFKEQ.

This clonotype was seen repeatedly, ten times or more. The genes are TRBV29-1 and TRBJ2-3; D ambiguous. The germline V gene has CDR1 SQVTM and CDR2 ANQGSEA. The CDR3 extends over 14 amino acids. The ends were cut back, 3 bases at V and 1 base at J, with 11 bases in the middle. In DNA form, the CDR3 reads TGCAGCGTTGATTATCCGGACCGCACAGATACGCAGTATTTT. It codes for CSVDYPDRTDTQYF.

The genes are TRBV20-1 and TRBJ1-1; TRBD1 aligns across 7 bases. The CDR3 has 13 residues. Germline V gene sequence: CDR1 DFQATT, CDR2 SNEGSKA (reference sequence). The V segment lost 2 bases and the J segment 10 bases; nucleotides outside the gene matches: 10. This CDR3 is CSARIPGSGGAFF. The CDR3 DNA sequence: TGCAGTGCTAGAATTCCCGGTTCAGGGGGAGCTTTCTTT.

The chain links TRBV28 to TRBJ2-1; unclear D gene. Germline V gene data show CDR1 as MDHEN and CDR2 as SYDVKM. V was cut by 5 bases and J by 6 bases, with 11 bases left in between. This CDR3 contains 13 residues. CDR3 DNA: TGTGCCAGCAGTACCCCCGCCCGCAATGAGCAGTTCTTC. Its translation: CASSTPARNEQFF.

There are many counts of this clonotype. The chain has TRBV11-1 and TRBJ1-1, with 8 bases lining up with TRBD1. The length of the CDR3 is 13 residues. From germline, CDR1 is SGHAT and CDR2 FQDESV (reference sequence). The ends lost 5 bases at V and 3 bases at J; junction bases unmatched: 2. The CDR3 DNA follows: TGTGCCAGCAGCACGGACAGGGACACTGAAGCTTTCTTT. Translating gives CASSTDRDTEAFF. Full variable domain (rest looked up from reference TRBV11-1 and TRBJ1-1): EAEVAQSPRYKITEKSQAVAFWCDPISGHATLYWYRQILGQGPELLVQFQDESVVDDSQLPKDRFSAERLKGVDSTLKIQPAELGDSAMYLCASSTDRDTEAFFGQGTRLTVV.

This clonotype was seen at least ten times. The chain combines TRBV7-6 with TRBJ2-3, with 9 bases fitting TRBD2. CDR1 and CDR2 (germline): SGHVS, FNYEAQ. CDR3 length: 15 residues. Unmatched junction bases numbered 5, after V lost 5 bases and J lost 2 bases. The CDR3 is CASSPLAGPTDTQYF. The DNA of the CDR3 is TGTGCCAGCAGCCCTCTAGCGGGGCCCACAGATACGCAGTATTTT.

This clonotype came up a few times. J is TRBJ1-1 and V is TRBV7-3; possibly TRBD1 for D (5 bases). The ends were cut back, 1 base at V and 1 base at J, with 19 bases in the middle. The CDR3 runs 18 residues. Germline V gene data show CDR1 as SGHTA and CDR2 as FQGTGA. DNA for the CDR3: TGTGCCAGCAGCTTAAGAGGTTTTAAAGAGGGGCGGAACACTGAAGCTTTCTTT. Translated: CASSLRGFKEGRNTEAFF.

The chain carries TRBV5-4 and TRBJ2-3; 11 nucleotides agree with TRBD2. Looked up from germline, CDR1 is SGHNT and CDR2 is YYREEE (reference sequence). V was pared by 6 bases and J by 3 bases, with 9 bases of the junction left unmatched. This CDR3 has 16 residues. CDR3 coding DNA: TGTGCCAGCACCACTAGCGGGGGCACCGGAACAGATACGCAGTATTTT. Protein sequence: CASTTSGGTGTDTQYF. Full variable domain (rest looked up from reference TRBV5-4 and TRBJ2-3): ETGVTQSPTHLIKTRGQQVTLRCSSQSGHNTVSWYQQALGQGPQFIFQYYREEENGRGNFPPRFSGLQFPNYSSELNVNALELDDSALYLCASTTSGGTGTDTQYFGPGTRLTVL.

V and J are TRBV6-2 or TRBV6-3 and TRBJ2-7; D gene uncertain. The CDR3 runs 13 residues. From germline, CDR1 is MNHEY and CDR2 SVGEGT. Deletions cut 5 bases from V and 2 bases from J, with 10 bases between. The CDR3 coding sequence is TGTGCCAGCAGTCACGACACTGCCTACGAGCAGTACGTC. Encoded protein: CASSHDTAYEQYV.

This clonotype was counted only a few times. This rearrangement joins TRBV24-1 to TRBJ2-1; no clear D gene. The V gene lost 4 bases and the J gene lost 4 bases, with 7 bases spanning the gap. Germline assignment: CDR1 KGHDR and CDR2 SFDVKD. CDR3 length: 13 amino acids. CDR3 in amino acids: CATSDRAYNEQFF. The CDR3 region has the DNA TGTGCCACCAGTGACCGCGCTTACAATGAGCAGTTCTTC.

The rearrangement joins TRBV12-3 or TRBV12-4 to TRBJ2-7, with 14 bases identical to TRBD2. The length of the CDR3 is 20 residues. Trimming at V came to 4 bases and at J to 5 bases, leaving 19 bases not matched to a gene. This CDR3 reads CASSSRLITGLAGGQDEQYF. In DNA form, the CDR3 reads TGTGCCAGCAGTTCGCGGTTGATCACCGGACTAGCGGGGGGCCAGGACGAGCAGTACTTC.

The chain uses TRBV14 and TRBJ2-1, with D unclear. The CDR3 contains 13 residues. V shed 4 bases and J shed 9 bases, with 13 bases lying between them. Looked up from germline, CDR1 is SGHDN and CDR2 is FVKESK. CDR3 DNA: TGTGCCAGCAGCCGAAACCCTTCCTCTGAGCAGTTCTTC. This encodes CASSRNPSSEQFF.

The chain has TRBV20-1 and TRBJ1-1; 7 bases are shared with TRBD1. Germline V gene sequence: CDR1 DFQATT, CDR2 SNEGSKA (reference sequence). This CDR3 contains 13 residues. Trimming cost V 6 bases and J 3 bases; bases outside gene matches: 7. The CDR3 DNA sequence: TGCAGTGCGATAAAGGGACAGTACACTGAAGCTTTCTTT. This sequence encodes CSAIKGQYTEAFF.

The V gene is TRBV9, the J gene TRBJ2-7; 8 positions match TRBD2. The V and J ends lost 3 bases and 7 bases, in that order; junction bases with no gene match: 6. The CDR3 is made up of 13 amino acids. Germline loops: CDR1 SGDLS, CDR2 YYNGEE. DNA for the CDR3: TGTGCCAGCAGCGCACCCCCGGGGGGGGAGCAGTACTTC. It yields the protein CASSAPPGGEQYF.

CDR3 loop: CASSRSRPGNNQPQHF. CDR3 coding DNA: TGTGCCAGCAGTCGAAGTAGGCCCGGAAACAATCAGCCCCAGCATTTT. The chain recombines TRBV2 with TRBJ1-5; D is unresolved. The CDR3 contains 16 residues. V lost 5 bases to trimming and J lost 3 bases, with 17 bases between them. The germline gives CDR1 SNHLY, CDR2 FYNNEI.

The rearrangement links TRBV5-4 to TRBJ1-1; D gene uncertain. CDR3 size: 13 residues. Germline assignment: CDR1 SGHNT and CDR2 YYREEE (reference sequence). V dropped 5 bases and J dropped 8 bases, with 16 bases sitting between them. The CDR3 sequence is CASRHALTKEAFF. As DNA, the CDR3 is TGTGCCAGCAGGCATGCCCTGACAAAGGAAGCTTTCTTT.

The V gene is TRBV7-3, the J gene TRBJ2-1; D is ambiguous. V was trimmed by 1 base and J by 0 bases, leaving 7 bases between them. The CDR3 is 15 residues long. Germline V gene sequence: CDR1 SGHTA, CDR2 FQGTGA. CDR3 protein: CASSLKVGSYNEQFF. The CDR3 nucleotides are TGTGCCAGCAGCTTAAAGGTGGGCTCCTACAATGAGCAGTTCTTC.

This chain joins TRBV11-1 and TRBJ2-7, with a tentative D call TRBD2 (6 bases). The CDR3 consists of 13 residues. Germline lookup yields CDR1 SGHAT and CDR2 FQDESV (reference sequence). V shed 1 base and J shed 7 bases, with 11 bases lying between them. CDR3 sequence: CASSLETRGEQYF. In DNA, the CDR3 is TGTGCCAGCAGCTTAGAAACGCGGGGAGAGCAGTACTTC.

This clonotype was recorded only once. The DNA of the CDR3 is TGTGCCAGCAGTTACTCGAACGGGAACACAGATACGCAGTATTTT. Translating it yields CASSYSNGNTDTQYF. The V and J genes are TRBV6-5 and TRBJ2-3, with D perhaps matching TRBD2 (5 bases). V was trimmed by 0 bases and J by 2 bases, leaving 9 bases between them. Germline V gene sequence: CDR1 MNHEY, CDR2 SVGAGI. The CDR3 totals 15 residues.